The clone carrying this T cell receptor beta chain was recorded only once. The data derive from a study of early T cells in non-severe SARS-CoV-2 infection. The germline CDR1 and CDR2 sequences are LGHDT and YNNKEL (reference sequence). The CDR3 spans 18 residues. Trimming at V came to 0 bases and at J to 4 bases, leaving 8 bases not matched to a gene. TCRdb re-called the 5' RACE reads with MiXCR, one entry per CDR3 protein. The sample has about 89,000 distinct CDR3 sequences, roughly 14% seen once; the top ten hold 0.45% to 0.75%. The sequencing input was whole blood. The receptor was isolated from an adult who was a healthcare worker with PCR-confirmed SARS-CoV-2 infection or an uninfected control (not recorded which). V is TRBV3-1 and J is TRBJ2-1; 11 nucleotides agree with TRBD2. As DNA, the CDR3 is TGTGCCAGCAGCCAAGATCAGACTAGCGGGGATTTATACAATGAGCAGTTCTTC. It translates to CASSQDQTSGDLYNEQFF.